The 10 T cell receptor beta chains below come from one sample, sequenced in a study of shared clonotypes between healthy human individuals. TCRdb's table, derived via immunoSEQ multiplex PCR, lists solely in-frame clones and lacks some. The sample lists about 1 million clones; about 80% were seen once. The sample was memory CD4+ T cells sorted from blood. Subset defined: CD45RA-negative fraction. Every receptor here comes from a young man in good health.

A single count supports this clone. The genes are TRBV5-1 and TRBJ2-7, with TRBD1 matching 9 bases. This CDR3 has 15 residues. From germline, CDR1 is SGHRS and CDR2 YFSETQ. V lost 4 bases and J lost 1; bases outside the gene matches: 6. The DNA of the CDR3 is TGCGCCAGCAGCGGGGGACAGGGCCTATCCTACGAGCAGTACTTC. Amino acid sequence: CASSGGQGLSYEQYF.

V gene TRBV30 combines with J gene TRBJ1-2; no clear D gene. This CDR3 has 10 residues. The germline gives CDR1 GTSNPN, CDR2 SVGIG (reference sequence). V was trimmed by 6 bases and J by 3 bases, leaving 5 bases between them. CDR3 nucleotides: TGTGCCTGCGGGTACTATGGCTACACCTTC. Residues: CACGYYGYTF.

This clone was counted a few times. V gene TRBV11-2 combines with J gene TRBJ1-1; tentatively, D is TRBD1 (6 bases). CDR1 and CDR2 (germline): SGHAT, FQNNGV. The V and J ends lost 5 bases and 3 bases respectively, with 10 bases between them. CDR3 size: 13 residues. The CDR3 sequence is CASSEQGYTEAFF. In nucleotides, the CDR3 is TGTGCCAGCAGCGAACAGGGATACACTGAAGCTTTCTTT.

The genes are TRBV7-2 and TRBJ2-3, with 16 bases aligning to TRBD2. V was pared by 3 bases and J by 2 bases, with 8 bases of the junction left unmatched. Germline CDR1 reads SGHTA; CDR2 reads FQGNSA. This CDR3 has 19 amino acids. The CDR3 is CASSFLGLAGGKSTDTQYF. CDR3 DNA sequence: TGTGCCAGCAGCTTCCTGGGACTAGCGGGAGGGAAGTCCACAGATACGCAGTATTTT. Full variable domain (outside the CDR3, taken from reference TRBV7-2 and TRBJ2-3): GAGVSQSPSNKVTEKGKDVELRCDPISGHTALYWYRQSLGQGLEFLIYFQGNSAPDKSGLPSDRFSAERTGGSVSTLTIQRTQQEDSAVYLCASSFLGLAGGKSTDTQYFGPGTRLTVL.

Concerning this clone itself: This same CDR3 is encoded by further DNA sequences in the sample. V is TRBV7-3 and J is TRBJ1-1; no definite D call. V was cut by 5 bases and J by 0 bases, with 7 bases left in between. Looked up from germline, CDR1 is SGHTA and CDR2 is FQGTGA. The CDR3 spans 13 residues. The DNA of the CDR3 is TGTGCCAGCAGCCGACCCTTGAACACTGAAGCTTTCTTT. The encoded protein is CASSRPLNTEAFF.

This chain joins TRBV5-4 and TRBJ2-7; 16 nucleotides align to TRBD2. V shed 3 bases, J shed 2 bases, and the junction held 5 bases outside the gene matches. The CDR3 loop spans 17 amino acids. Per the germline V gene, CDR1 is SGHNT and CDR2 is YYREEE (reference sequence). The CDR3, as DNA: TGTGCCAGCAGCTCCGGGACTAGCGGGAGGGTAGCCTACGAGCAGTACTTC. Its translation: CASSSGTSGRVAYEQYF.

The chain carries TRBV23-1 and TRBJ1-2; D is unresolved. TRBV23-1 belongs to the ORF category, with a function that is uncertain. The CDR3 loop spans 12 amino acids. Trimming shortened V by 7 bases and J by 5 bases, and 11 bases separated the two germline ends. DNA for the CDR3: TGCGCCAGCACCCTCACGGAGTATGGCTACACCTTC. Residues: CASTLTEYGYTF.

This chain connects TRBV7-8 to TRBJ2-7; D is unclear. Germline CDR1 SGHVS, CDR2 FQNEAQ. CDR3 length: 16 residues. V dropped 4 bases and J dropped 5 bases, with 21 bases sitting between them. The CDR3 loop reads CASSYPSHGSGDEQYF. The CDR3 coding sequence is TGTGCCAGCAGCTACCCCTCTCACGGGTCGGGTGACGAGCAGTACTTC.

CDR3 sequence: CASSYSQTETQYF. Written as DNA, the CDR3 is TGTGCCAGCAGTTACTCCCAGACAGAGACCCAGTACTTC. The gene calls are TRBV6-6 and TRBJ2-5; D ambiguous. Per germline, CDR1 MNHNY and CDR2 SVGAGI (reference sequence). CDR3 size: 13 residues. Trimming pared 0 bases from V and 4 bases from J, leaving 6 bases between.

This rearrangement joins TRBV7-3 to TRBJ2-1; TRBD1 is a possible D gene (6 bases). The CDR3 contains 14 residues. CDR1 is SGHTA, CDR2 FQGTGA, per germline. Trimming removed 5 bases from V and 5 bases from J, with 13 bases in between. The CDR3: CASSPRSGDNEQFF. The CDR3 DNA is TGTGCCAGCAGCCCTCGGTCAGGGGACAATGAGCAGTTCTTC. Combining the CDR3 with reference TRBV7-3 and TRBJ2-1 gives the whole variable domain GAGVSQTPSNKVTEKGKYVELRCDPISGHTALYWYRQSLGQGPEFLIYFQGTGAADDSGLPNDRFFAVRPEGSVSTLKIQRTERGDSAVYLCASSPRSGDNEQFFGPGTRLTVL.